This T cell receptor beta chain was documented in a study of regulatory T cells in long-lasting Graves disease. Germline V gives CDR1 SGHAT, CDR2 FQNNGV. Trimming pared 0 bases from V and 0 bases from J, leaving 14 bases between. The CDR3 consists of 17 residues. iRepertoire HTBI primers and Arm-PCR of CDR3 regions built TCR beta libraries. From the multiplex PCR reads, TCRdb called clonotypes with MiXCR, one entry per CDR3 protein. The table shows some 400,000 distinct CDR3 sequences, with around 14% occurring only once. Time point noted: newly diagnosed GD, antithyroid drugs for less than 3 months. With RNA extracted from PBMCs as input, the TCR library was made. The peripheral blood volume drawn was about 9 milliliters, and it was collected into EDTA tubes. This clonotype was seen ten or more times. The same data also contributed to another study, on T cells in Graves' hyperthyroidism and ophthalmopathy. From that report: The HTBI primer set served for first-round RT-PCR of the TCR CDR3.

J is TRBJ2-5 and V is TRBV11-2; possibly TRBD1 or TRBD2 for D (5 bases each). This specimen consisted of peripheral blood mononuclear cells (PBMCs), obtained at new diagnosis, from a patient treated with antithyroid drugs. This receptor was identified in a woman in her twenties or thirties with Graves disease. The CDR3 bases are TGTGCCAGCAGCTTAGACCGGGACGGAACGTACCAAGAGACCCAGTACTTC. Protein sequence: CASSLDRDGTYQETQYF.